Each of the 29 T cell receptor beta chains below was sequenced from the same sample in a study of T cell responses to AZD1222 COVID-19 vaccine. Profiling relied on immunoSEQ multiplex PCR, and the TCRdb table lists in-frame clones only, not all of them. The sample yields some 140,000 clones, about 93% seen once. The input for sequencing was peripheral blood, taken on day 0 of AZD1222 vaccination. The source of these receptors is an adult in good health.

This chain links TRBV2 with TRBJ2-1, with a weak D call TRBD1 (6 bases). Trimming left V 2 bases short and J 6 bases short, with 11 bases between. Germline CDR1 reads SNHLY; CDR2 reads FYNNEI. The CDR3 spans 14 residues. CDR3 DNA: TGTGCCAGCAGTGAACAGGGGCCCTCCAATGAGCAGTTCTTC. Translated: CASSEQGPSNEQFF.

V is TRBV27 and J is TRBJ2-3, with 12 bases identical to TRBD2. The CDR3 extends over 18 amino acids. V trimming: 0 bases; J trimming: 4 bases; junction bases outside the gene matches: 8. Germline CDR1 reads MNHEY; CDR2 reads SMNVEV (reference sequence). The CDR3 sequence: CASSLSALAGGWADTQYF. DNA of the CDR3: TGTGCCAGCAGTTTATCTGCCCTAGCGGGAGGGTGGGCAGATACGCAGTATTTT.

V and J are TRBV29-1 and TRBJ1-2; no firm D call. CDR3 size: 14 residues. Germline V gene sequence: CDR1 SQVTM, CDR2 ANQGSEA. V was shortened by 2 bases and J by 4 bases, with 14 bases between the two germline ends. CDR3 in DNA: TGCAGCGTTGAAAGTTTCGGCAGGTCCTATGGCTACACCTTC. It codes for CSVESFGRSYGYTF.

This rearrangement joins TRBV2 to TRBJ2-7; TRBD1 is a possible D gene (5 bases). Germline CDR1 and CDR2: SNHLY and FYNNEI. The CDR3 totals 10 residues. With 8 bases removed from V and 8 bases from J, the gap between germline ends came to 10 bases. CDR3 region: CASGKGKQYF. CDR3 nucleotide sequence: TGTGCCAGCGGAAAGGGGAAGCAGTACTTC.

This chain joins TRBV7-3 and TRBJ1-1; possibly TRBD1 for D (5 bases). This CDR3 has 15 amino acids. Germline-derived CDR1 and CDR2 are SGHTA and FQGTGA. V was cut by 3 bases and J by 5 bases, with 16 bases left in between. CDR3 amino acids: CASSFGKGMETEAFF. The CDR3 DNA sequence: TGTGCCAGCAGCTTTGGGAAGGGGATGGAAACTGAAGCTTTCTTT.

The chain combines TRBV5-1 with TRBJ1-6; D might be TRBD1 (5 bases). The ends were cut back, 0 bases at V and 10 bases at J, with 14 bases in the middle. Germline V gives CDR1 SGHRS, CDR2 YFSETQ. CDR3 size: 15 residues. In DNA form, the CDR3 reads TGCGCCAGCAGCTTGGCTGCAGGGAAACACTCACCCCTCCACTTT. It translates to CASSLAAGKHSPLHF.

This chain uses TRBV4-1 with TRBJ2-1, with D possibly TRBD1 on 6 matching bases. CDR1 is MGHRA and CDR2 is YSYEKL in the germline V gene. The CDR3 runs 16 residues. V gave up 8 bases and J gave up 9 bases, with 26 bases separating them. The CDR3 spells CASRTPTGSSWGEQFF. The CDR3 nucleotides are TGCGCCAGCCGAACCCCTACAGGGAGTTCGTGGGGTGAGCAGTTCTTC.

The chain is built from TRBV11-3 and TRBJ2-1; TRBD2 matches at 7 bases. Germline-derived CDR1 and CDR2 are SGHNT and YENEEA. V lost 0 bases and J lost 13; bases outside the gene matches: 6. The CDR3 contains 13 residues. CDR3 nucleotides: TGTGCCAGCAGCTTAGATCAGCGGGGACTCCAGTTCTTC. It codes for CASSLDQRGLQFF.

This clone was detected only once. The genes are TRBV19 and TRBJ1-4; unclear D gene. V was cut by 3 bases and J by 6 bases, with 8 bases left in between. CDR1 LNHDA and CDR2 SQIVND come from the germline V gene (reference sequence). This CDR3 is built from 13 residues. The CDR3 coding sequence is TGTGCCAGTAGTATTAGCGTTCATGAAAAACTGTTTTTT. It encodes CASSISVHEKLFF.

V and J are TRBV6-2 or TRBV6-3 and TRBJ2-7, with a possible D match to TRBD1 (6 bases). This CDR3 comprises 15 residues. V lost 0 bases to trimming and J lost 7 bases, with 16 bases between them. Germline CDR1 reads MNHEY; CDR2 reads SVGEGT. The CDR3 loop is CASSYSRRGTLEQYF. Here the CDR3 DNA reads TGTGCCAGCAGTTACTCGCGCAGGGGTACGCTTGAGCAGTACTTC.

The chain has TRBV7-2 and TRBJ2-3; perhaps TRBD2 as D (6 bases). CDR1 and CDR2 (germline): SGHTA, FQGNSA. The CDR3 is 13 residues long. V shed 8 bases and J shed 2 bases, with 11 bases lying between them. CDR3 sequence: CASRGGNTDTQYF. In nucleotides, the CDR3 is TGTGCCAGCCGTGGGGGGAACACAGATACGCAGTATTTT.

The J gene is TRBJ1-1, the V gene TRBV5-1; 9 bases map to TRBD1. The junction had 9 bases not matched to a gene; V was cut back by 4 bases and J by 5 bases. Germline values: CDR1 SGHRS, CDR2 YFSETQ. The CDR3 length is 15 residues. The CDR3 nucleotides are TGCGCCAGCAGCCCCGGGACAGGGATTCTAACTGAAGCTTTCTTT. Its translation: CASSPGTGILTEAFF. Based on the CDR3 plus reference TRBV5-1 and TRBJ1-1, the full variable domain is KAGVTQTPRYLIKTRGQQVTLSCSPISGHRSVSWYQQTPGQGLQFLFEYFSETQRNKGNFPGRFSGRQFSNSRSEMNVSTLELGDSALYLCASSPGTGILTEAFFGQGTRLTVV.

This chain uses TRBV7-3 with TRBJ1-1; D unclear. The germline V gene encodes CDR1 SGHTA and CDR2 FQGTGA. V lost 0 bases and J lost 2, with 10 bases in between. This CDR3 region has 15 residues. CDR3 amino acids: CASSLTRDLNTEAFF. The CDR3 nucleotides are TGTGCCAGCAGCTTAACTCGGGATTTAAACACTGAAGCTTTCTTT.

The CDR3, as DNA: TGTGCCAGCAGTTACTCGCAGCACCAAGAGACCCAGTACTTC. Amino acid sequence: CASSYSQHQETQYF. This chain links TRBV6-5 with TRBJ2-5; no clear D gene. Per germline, CDR1 MNHEY and CDR2 SVGAGI. The CDR3 is 14 residues long. V shed 0 bases and J shed 0 bases, with 5 bases lying between them.

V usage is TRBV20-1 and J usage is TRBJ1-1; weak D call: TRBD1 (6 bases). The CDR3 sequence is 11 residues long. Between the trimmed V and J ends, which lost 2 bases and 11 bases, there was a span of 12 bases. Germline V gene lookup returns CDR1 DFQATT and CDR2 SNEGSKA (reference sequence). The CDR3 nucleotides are TGCAGTGCTAGACTGAGGAGGGGGGCTTTCTTT. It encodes CSARLRRGAFF.

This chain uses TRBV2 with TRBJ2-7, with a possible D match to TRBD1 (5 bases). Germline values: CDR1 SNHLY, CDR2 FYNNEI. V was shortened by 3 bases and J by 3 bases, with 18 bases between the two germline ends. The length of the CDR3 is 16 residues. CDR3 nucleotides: TGTGCCAGCAGTGAGATAGGGGCGCCAGTTATCTACGAGCAGTACTTC. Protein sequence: CASSEIGAPVIYEQYF.

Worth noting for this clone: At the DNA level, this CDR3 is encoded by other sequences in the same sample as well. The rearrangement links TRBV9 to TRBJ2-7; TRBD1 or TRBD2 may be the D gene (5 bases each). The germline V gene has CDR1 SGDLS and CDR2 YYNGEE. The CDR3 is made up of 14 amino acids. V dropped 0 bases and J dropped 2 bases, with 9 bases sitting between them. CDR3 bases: TGTGCCAGCAGCGTAGGTGGGGGAACCTACGAGCAGTACTTC. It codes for CASSVGGGTYEQYF.

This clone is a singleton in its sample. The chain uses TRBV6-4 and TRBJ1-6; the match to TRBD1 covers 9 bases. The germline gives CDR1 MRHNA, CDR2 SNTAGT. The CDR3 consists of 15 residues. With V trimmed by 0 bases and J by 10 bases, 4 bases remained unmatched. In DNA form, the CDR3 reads TGTGCCAGCAGTGACTCTGGACAGGGGACGTCACCCCTCCACTTT. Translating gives CASSDSGQGTSPLHF.

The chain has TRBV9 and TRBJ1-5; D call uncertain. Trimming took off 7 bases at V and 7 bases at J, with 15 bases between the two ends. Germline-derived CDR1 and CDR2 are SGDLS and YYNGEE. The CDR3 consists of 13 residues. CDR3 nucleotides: TGTGCCAGCTCCCGGGAGGGTGTGCAGCCCCAGCATTTT. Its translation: CASSREGVQPQHF.

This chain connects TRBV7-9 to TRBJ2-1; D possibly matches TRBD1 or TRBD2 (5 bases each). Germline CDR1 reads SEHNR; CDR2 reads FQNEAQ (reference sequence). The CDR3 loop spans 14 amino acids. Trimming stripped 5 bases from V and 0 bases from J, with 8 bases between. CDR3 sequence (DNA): TGTGCCAGCAGCCGGGACGGCTCCTACAATGAGCAGTTCTTC. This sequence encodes CASSRDGSYNEQFF.

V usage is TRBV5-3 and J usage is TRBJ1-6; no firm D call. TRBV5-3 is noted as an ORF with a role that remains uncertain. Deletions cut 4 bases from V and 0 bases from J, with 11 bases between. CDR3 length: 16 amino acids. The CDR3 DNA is TGTGCCAGAAGCCCCATAGAGAGCTCCTATAATTCACCCCTCCACTTT. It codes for CARSPIESSYNSPLHF.

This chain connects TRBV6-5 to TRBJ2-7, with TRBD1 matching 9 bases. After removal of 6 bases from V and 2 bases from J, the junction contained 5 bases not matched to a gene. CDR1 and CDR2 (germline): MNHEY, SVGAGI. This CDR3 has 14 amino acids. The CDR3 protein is CASRDRGTTYEQYF. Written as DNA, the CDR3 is TGTGCCAGCAGGGACAGGGGAACCACCTACGAGCAGTACTTC.

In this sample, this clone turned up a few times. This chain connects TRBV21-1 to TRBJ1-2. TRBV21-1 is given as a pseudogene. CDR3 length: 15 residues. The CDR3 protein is CASQRVPRVRDGYTF. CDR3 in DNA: TGTGCCAGCCAAAGGGTCCCCCGGGTTCGCGATGGCTACACCTTC.

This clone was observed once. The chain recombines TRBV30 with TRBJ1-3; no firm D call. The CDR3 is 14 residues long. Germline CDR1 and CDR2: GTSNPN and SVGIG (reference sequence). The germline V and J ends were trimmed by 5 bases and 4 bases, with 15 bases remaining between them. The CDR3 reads CAWGARRVGNTIYF. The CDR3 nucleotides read TGTGCCTGGGGTGCTCGTCGAGTCGGAAACACCATATATTTT. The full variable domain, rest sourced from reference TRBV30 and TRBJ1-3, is SQTIHQWPATLVQPVGSPLSLECTVEGTSNPNLYWYRQAAGRGLQLLFYSVGIGQISSEVPQNLSASRPQDRQFILSSKKLLLSDSGFYLCAWGARRVGNTIYFGEGSWLTVV.

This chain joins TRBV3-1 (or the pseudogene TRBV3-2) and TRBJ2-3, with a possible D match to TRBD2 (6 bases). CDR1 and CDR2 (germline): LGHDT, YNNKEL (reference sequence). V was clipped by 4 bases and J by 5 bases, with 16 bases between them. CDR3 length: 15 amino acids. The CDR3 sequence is CASSLLDSGVDTQYF. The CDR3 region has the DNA TGTGCCAGCAGCCTCCTGGACTCGGGAGTAGATACGCAGTATTTT.

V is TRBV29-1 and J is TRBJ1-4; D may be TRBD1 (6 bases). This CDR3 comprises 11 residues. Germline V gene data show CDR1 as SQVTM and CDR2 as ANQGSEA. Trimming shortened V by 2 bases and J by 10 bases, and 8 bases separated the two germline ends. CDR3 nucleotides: TGCAGCGTTGAACAGGACAGAAAACTGTTTTTT. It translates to CSVEQDRKLFF.

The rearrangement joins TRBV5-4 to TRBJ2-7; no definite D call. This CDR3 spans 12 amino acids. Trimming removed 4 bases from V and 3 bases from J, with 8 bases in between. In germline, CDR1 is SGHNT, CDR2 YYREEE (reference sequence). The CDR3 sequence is CASSRPDYEQYF. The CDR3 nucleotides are TGTGCCAGCAGCAGACCCGACTACGAGCAGTACTTC. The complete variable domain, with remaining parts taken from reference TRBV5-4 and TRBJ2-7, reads ETGVTQSPTHLIKTRGQQVTLRCSSQSGHNTVSWYQQALGQGPQFIFQYYREEENGRGNFPPRFSGLQFPNYSSELNVNALELDDSALYLCASSRPDYEQYFGPGTRLTVT.

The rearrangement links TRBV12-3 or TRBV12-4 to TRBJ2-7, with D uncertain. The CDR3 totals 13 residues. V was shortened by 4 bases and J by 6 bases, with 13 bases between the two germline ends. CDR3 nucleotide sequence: TGTGCCAGCAGTTCCGTGCAGGCAACCGAGCAGTACTTC. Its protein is CASSSVQATEQYF.

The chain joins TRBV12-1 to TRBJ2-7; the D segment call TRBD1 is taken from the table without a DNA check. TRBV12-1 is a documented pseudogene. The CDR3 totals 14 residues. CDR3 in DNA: TGTGCCAGCAGCTTTGCGGACAGCTCCTACGAGCAGTACTTC. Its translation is CASSFADSSYEQYF.